This T cell receptor (beta chain) was identified during a study of T cells in Graves' hyperthyroidism and ophthalmopathy. TCR beta CDR3 regions were amplified from RNA. During a first-round RT-PCR of the TCR CDR3, the HTBI primer set was used. TCRdb recomputed calls from the multiplex PCR reads with MiXCR, one row per CDR3 protein. The sample has 600,000 to 650,000 distinct CDR3 sequences, around 20% seen once. Germline V gene sequence: CDR1 MNHNY, CDR2 SVGAGI (reference sequence). Deletions cut 0 bases from V and 8 bases from J, with 20 bases between. The CDR3 contains 16 residues. This clonotype occurred many times. From approximately 9.5 ml of fresh peripheral blood, PBMCs were isolated.

V and J are TRBV6-6 and TRBJ2-7, with D tentatively TRBD1 (7 bases). This clonotype was obtained from a man between 25 and 39 years old with Graves' ophthalmopathy. The sample comprised blood. The CDR3 spells CASSYSGGQTMRKQYF. The CDR3, as DNA: TGTGCCAGCAGTTACTCGGGGGGACAGACCATGAGAAAGCAGTACTTC.